The 21 T cell receptor beta chains presented below share a single source sample, sequenced in a study of blood T cell repertoires in COVID-19. Generated by immunoSEQ multiplex PCR, the TCRdb table keeps only in-frame clones and is missing some. Seen here are 470,000 or so clones, around 89% observed once, and the top ten hold about 4.5%. The sample consisted of peripheral blood. These receptors were obtained from a woman aged 25 to 39 with acute or convalescent COVID-19.

The gene calls are TRBV24-1 and TRBJ2-3, with a weak D call TRBD2 (6 bases). The length of the CDR3 is 13 residues. V gave up 11 bases and J gave up 0 bases, with 11 bases separating them. Germline CDR1 and CDR2: KGHDR and SFDVKD. CDR3 bases: TGTGCCAGCAGGGACTCTAGCACAGATACGCAGTATTTT. This codes for CASRDSSTDTQYF.

The chain employs TRBV5-4 and TRBJ1-2, with D possibly being TRBD1 (6 bases). Germline V gives CDR1 SGHNT, CDR2 YYREEE (reference sequence). V was pared by 4 bases and J by 4 bases, with 14 bases between. The CDR3 contains 14 residues. The CDR3, as DNA: TGTGCCAGCAGCCGAACAGGGTCGAGCTATGGCTACACCTTC. This codes for CASSRTGSSYGYTF.

This chain links TRBV28 with TRBJ2-3; 7 bases fit TRBD1. Trimming cost V 4 bases and J 1 base; bases outside gene matches: 8. The CDR3 consists of 16 residues. Germline values: CDR1 MDHEN, CDR2 SYDVKM. In nucleotides, the CDR3 is TGTGCCAGCAGTTCTAGTAGAGGGGGCGGCACAGATACGCAGTATTTT. It encodes CASSSSRGGGTDTQYF. Together with reference TRBV28 and TRBJ2-3, the CDR3 gives the full variable domain: DVKVTQSSRYLVKRTGEKVFLECVQDMDHENMFWYRQDPGLGLRLIYFSYDVKMKEKGDIPEGYSVSREKKERFSLILESASTNQTSMYLCASSSSRGGGTDTQYFGPGTRLTVL.

J is TRBJ1-2 and V is TRBV19, with TRBD1 matching 9 bases. This CDR3 is 15 amino acids long. Germline CDR1 and CDR2: LNHDA and SQIVND (reference sequence). V shed 4 bases and J 7 bases; nucleotides not matched to a gene: 10. This CDR3 is CASSTPGTGNGGYTF. In DNA, the CDR3 is TGTGCCAGTAGTACTCCCGGGACAGGGAACGGTGGCTACACCTTC.

This chain connects TRBV6-5 to TRBJ1-3, with D unclear. Deletions cut 6 bases from V and 0 bases from J, with 9 bases between. The germline V gene encodes CDR1 MNHEY and CDR2 SVGAGI. The CDR3 sequence is 14 residues long. The CDR3 region is CASRPAFSGNTIYF. The CDR3 DNA follows: TGTGCCAGCAGACCAGCGTTCTCTGGAAACACCATATATTTT.

In its sample, this clone was seen once. The V gene is TRBV15, the J gene TRBJ2-7; a weak D match, TRBD2 (6 bases). V gave up 0 bases and J gave up 5 bases, with 14 bases separating them. The CDR3 loop spans 15 amino acids. CDR1 LNHNV and CDR2 YYDKDF come from the germline V gene (reference sequence). CDR3 nucleotide sequence: TGTGCCACCAGCAGAGATCGGTCCGGGGGTAACGAGCAGTACTTC. Protein sequence: CATSRDRSGGNEQYF. Drawing the rest from reference TRBV15 and TRBJ2-7, the complete variable domain is DAMVIQNPRYQVTQFGKPVTLSCSQTLNHNVMYWYQQKSSQAPKLLFHYYDKDFNNEADTPDNFQSRRPNTSFCFLDIRSPGLGDTAMYLCATSRDRSGGNEQYFGPGTRLTVT.

This sequence joins TRBV5-6 and TRBJ2-1; weak D call: TRBD1 (6 bases). The length of the CDR3 is 16 residues. V was clipped by 3 bases and J by 9 bases, with 22 bases between them. CDR1 and CDR2 (germline): SGHDT, YYEEEE. The CDR3 DNA reads as TGTGCCAGCAGCTCAACAGGGCAGCTGTTTGTTGGTGAGCAGTTCTTC. Its protein is CASSSTGQLFVGEQFF.

The chain recombines TRBV18 with TRBJ2-5; 7 nucleotides line up with TRBD2. CDR3 length: 14 residues. V lost 2 bases, J lost 7 bases, and 7 bases stayed unmatched. In germline, CDR1 is KGHSH, CDR2 LQKENI. As DNA, the CDR3 is TGTGCCAGCTCACCAGGGGAGGGCCAGGGGACCCAGTACTTC. Translating gives CASSPGEGQGTQYF.

V and J are TRBV6-6 and TRBJ1-1; D not certain. This CDR3 has 11 residues. The germline V gene has CDR1 MNHNY and CDR2 SVGAGI (reference sequence). The ends were cut back, 4 bases at V and 4 bases at J, with 4 bases in the middle. Here the CDR3 reads CASSFGTEAFF. The CDR3 DNA sequence: TGTGCCAGCAGTTTCGGCACTGAAGCTTTCTTT.

This chain uses TRBV18 with TRBJ1-1; D uncertain. Germline CDR1 reads KGHSH; CDR2 reads LQKENI. V was clipped by 3 bases and J by 3 bases, with 8 bases between them. This CDR3 is built from 13 residues. CDR3 region: CASSPTRYTEAFF. Written as DNA, the CDR3 is TGTGCCAGCTCACCGACGAGGTACACTGAAGCTTTCTTT. Supplemented by reference TRBV18 and TRBJ1-1, the full variable domain reads NAGVMQNPRHLVRRRGQEARLRCSPMKGHSHVYWYRQLPEEGLKFMVYLQKENIIDESGMPKERFSAEFPKEGPSILRIQQVVRGDSAAYFCASSPTRYTEAFFGQGTRLTVV.

This chain links TRBV5-8 with TRBJ1-1, with 7 bases identical to TRBD1. Germline V gene data show CDR1 as SGHTS and CDR2 as YDEGEE. With V trimmed by 3 bases and J by 0 bases, 8 bases remained unmatched. The CDR3 covers 16 residues. The DNA for the CDR3 is TGTGCCAGCAGCTGGGGCGGGGACAGCATGAACACTGAAGCTTTCTTT. This gives the protein CASSWGGDSMNTEAFF.

This chain joins TRBV29-1 and TRBJ2-1, with D possibly matching TRBD1 (6 bases). This CDR3 is built from 17 residues. Trimming took 2 bases from V and 2 from J, leaving 19 bases between them. Germline assignment: CDR1 SQVTM and CDR2 ANQGSEA. CDR3 nucleotide sequence: TGCAGCGTTGAACGGGCAGGACAGAATTACGCCTACAATGAGCAGTTCTTC. This encodes CSVERAGQNYAYNEQFF.

J is TRBJ2-1 and V is TRBV4-1, with D perhaps TRBD2 (7 bases). The germline V gene encodes CDR1 MGHRA and CDR2 YSYEKL. The V end lost 1 base, the J end lost 0 bases, and 13 bases lay between the germline ends. The length of the CDR3 is 17 residues. CDR3 amino acids: CASSQGLGGLSYNEQFF. The CDR3 DNA follows: TGCGCCAGCAGCCAAGGACTCGGGGGGCTCTCCTACAATGAGCAGTTCTTC.

This clone is a singleton in its sample. The chain recombines TRBV28 with TRBJ2-7, with 8 bases fitting TRBD1. The CDR3 sequence is 11 residues long. The germline V gene encodes CDR1 MDHEN and CDR2 SYDVKM. V lost 10 bases to trimming and J lost 2 bases; unmatched junction nucleotides: 1. The DNA of the CDR3 is TGTGCCATACAGGGGGCCTACGAGCAGTACTTC. This codes for CAIQGAYEQYF. Looking up the rest from reference TRBV28 and TRBJ2-7 gives the full variable domain: DVKVTQSSRYLVKRTGEKVFLECVQDMDHENMFWYRQDPGLGLRLIYFSYDVKMKEKGDIPEGYSVSREKKERFSLILESASTNQTSMYLCAIQGAYEQYFGPGTRLTVT.

The CDR3 protein is CASSFWAEKLFF. CDR3 nucleotides: TGTGCCAGCAGTTTTTGGGCAGAAAAACTGTTTTTT. The V and J genes are TRBV28 and TRBJ1-4; no definite D call. Trimming removed 3 bases at V and 8 bases at J, with 7 bases between. The CDR3 loop spans 12 amino acids. Germline assignment: CDR1 MDHEN and CDR2 SYDVKM.

The chain recombines TRBV5-1 with TRBJ2-2; 10 bases agree with TRBD2. CDR1 SGHRS and CDR2 YFSETQ come from the germline V gene. V was clipped by 0 bases and J by 6 bases; unmatched bases: 8. The CDR3 is made up of 17 amino acids. The CDR3 is CASSLERGGLLAGELFF. CDR3 sequence (DNA): TGCGCCAGCAGCTTGGAGCGGGGGGGCCTTTTAGCCGGGGAGCTGTTTTTT.

The rearrangement uses TRBV5-8 and TRBJ2-1; TRBD2 might be the D (5 bases). The ends were cut back, 1 base at V and 2 bases at J, with 10 bases in the middle. Germline V gene data show CDR1 as SGHTS and CDR2 as YDEGEE. The CDR3 is 15 residues long. The CDR3 sequence: CASSLRTLTYNEQFF. DNA for the CDR3: TGTGCCAGCAGCTTGAGGACTCTCACCTACAATGAGCAGTTCTTC.

The count of this clone is one. The CDR3 DNA follows: TGTGCCACCAGCAGGTTAATTAACACTGAAGCTTTCTTT. Its protein is CATSRLINTEAFF. The chain combines TRBV15 with TRBJ1-1; no definite D call. The CDR3 runs to 13 residues. The V gene's germline CDR1 is LNHNV and CDR2 YYDKDF (reference sequence). V lost 3 bases and J 2 bases, leaving 7 bases between the germline ends. Full variable domain (missing parts from reference TRBV15 and TRBJ1-1): DAMVIQNPRYQVTQFGKPVTLSCSQTLNHNVMYWYQQKSSQAPKLLFHYYDKDFNNEADTPDNFQSRRPNTSFCFLDIRSPGLGDTAMYLCATSRLINTEAFFGQGTRLTVV.

V is TRBV3-1 (or the pseudogene TRBV3-2) and J is TRBJ2-1, with D tentatively TRBD2 (5 bases). The CDR3 has 13 amino acids. Germline V gives CDR1 LGHDT, CDR2 YNNKEL (reference sequence). V shed 2 bases and J shed 12 bases, with 14 bases lying between them. The CDR3 region is CASSQSRGAGQFF. DNA of the CDR3: TGTGCCAGCAGCCAATCACGGGGAGCTGGGCAGTTCTTC.

This chain links TRBV5-4 with TRBJ2-7, with 10 positions matching TRBD2. The CDR3 totals 13 residues. Looked up from germline, CDR1 is SGHNT and CDR2 is YYREEE (reference sequence). The ends lost 4 bases at V and 6 bases at J; junction bases unmatched: 4. The CDR3 DNA reads TGTGCCAGCAGCCGGTCTAGCGGGGGCGAGCAGTACTTC. Protein: CASSRSSGGEQYF. The full variable domain, rest sourced from reference TRBV5-4 and TRBJ2-7, is ETGVTQSPTHLIKTRGQQVTLRCSSQSGHNTVSWYQQALGQGPQFIFQYYREEENGRGNFPPRFSGLQFPNYSSELNVNALELDDSALYLCASSRSSGGEQYFGPGTRLTVT.

The V call is TRBV6-2 or TRBV6-3, the J call TRBJ1-2, with D uncertain. Germline loops: CDR1 MNHEY, CDR2 SVGEGT. Trimming stripped 0 bases from V and 4 bases from J, with 12 bases between. The CDR3 loop spans 15 amino acids. The CDR3 is CASSYSYDTPYGYTF. CDR3 DNA sequence: TGTGCCAGCAGTTACTCCTATGACACCCCCTATGGCTACACCTTC.